This T cell receptor (beta chain) appears in the sequencing data of a study of T cell changes during pregnancy in multiple sclerosis. Sequencing used immunoSEQ multiplex PCR; TCRdb keeps in-frame clones, though not all of them. This sample has roughly 40,000 clones, with around 90% found just once. V gave up 3 bases and J gave up 3 bases, with 8 bases separating them. Germline CDR1 and CDR2: SGHTA and FQGNSA. The CDR3 covers 13 residues. The input for sequencing was CD4+ T cells from peripheral blood mononuclear cells, taken after pregnancy. This sequence originates from a female donor in good health, enrolled as a control in a pregnancy study. V usage is TRBV7-2 and J usage is TRBJ2-5; a weak D match, TRBD2 (6 bases). The CDR3 sequence is CASSFIAEETQYF. The CDR3 coding sequence is TGTGCCAGCAGCTTCATAGCGGAAGAGACCCAGTACTTC.